The rows below give T cell receptor beta chains drawn from one sample of a study of technical replicates of blood from several donors. Profiled with immunoSEQ multiplex PCR; TCRdb holds only in-frame clones, not every one. The table has approximately 70,000 clones, 80% to 95% seen once. Sequenced: T cells isolated from PBMCs. The origin of the receptors is a human donor in good health. Each CDR3 is given with its conserved first and last residue. Fields, in order: J gene, D gene, V gene, clone size, CDR3 DNA, CDR3 protein. A D gene is named only where the DNA matches it firmly. The listing skips clone size in some rows; elsewhere it reads once, few, many or a size class.

j_call: TRBJ2-1
d_call: TRBD2
v_call: TRBV4-2
clone_size: NA
cdr3_nt: TGTGCCAGCAGCCAAATTGGACTAGCGGGAGTTCGTCTCGATGAGCAGTTCTTC
cdr3_aa: CASSQIGLAGVRLDEQFF

j_call: TRBJ2-3
d_call: TRBD1
v_call: TRBV16
clone_size: NA
cdr3_nt: TGTGCCAGCAGCCAGGACAGGGTGATCACAGATACGCAGTATTTT
cdr3_aa: CASSQDRVITDTQYF

j_call: TRBJ2-1
d_call: NA
v_call: TRBV11-3
clone_size: NA
cdr3_nt: TGTGCCAGCAGCTTAGTGGGCGCAGAGCAGTTCTTC
cdr3_aa: CASSLVGAEQFF

j_call: TRBJ2-1
d_call: TRBD2
v_call: TRBV29-1
clone_size: NA
cdr3_nt: TGCAGCGTAGCCCCTAGCGGCTCCTACAATGAGCAGTTCTTC
cdr3_aa: CSVAPSGSYNEQFF

j_call: TRBJ1-5
d_call: NA
v_call: TRBV4-3
clone_size: few
cdr3_nt: TGCGCCAGCAGCCAAGATTTCGCGAATCAGCCCCAGCATTTT
cdr3_aa: CASSQDFANQPQHF

j_call: TRBJ1-1
d_call: NA
v_call: TRBV27
clone_size: NA
cdr3_nt: TGTGCCAGCAGCAGGACTTCGTATACTGAAGCTTTCTTT
cdr3_aa: CASSRTSYTEAFF

j_call: TRBJ2-5
d_call: NA
v_call: TRBV6-5
clone_size: NA
cdr3_nt: TGTGCCAGCAGTTACAGGTCAGGGGCTGAGGGAGAGACCCAGTACTTC
cdr3_aa: CASSYRSGAEGETQYF

j_call: TRBJ1-2
d_call: TRBD1
v_call: TRBV11-3
clone_size: few
cdr3_nt: TGTGCCAGCAGCTCGACAGGGTTAGGAGGCTACACCTTC
cdr3_aa: CASSSTGLGGYTF

j_call: TRBJ2-7
d_call: TRBD2
v_call: TRBV28
clone_size: NA
cdr3_nt: TGTGCCAGCAGTGTAGGACTAGCGGGAGGGAGTGAGCAGTACTTC
cdr3_aa: CASSVGLAGGSEQYF

j_call: TRBJ1-1
d_call: NA
v_call: TRBV25-1
clone_size: NA
cdr3_nt: TGTGCCAGCAGTGAGGCGGAGGACTTGAACACTGAAGCTTTCTTT
cdr3_aa: CASSEAEDLNTEAFF

j_call: TRBJ1-1
d_call: NA
v_call: TRBV5-1
clone_size: once
cdr3_nt: TGCGCCAGCAGCTATAAGGGAGGGGGCACTGAAGCTTTCTTT
cdr3_aa: CASSYKGGGTEAFF

j_call: TRBJ2-5
d_call: NA
v_call: TRBV7-2
clone_size: NA
cdr3_nt: TGTGCCAGCAGCTTAAATAGAGAGACCCAGTACTTC
cdr3_aa: CASSLNRETQYF

j_call: TRBJ2-1
d_call: NA
v_call: TRBV29-1
clone_size: once
cdr3_nt: TGCAGCGTTGAAGGGAGGCTCTCCAATGAGCAGTTCTTC
cdr3_aa: CSVEGRLSNEQFF

j_call: TRBJ2-1
d_call: TRBD1
v_call: TRBV7-6
clone_size: NA
cdr3_nt: TGTGCCAGCAGCCCTTCTTCCGGGACAGGGGAATATGAGCAGTTCTTC
cdr3_aa: CASSPSSGTGEYEQFF

j_call: TRBJ1-5
d_call: NA
v_call: TRBV7-8
clone_size: NA
cdr3_nt: TGTGCCAGCAGCTTCTATTTAGGGGCAGGGCAGCCCCAGCATTTT
cdr3_aa: CASSFYLGAGQPQHF

j_call: TRBJ2-1
d_call: NA
v_call: TRBV27
clone_size: NA
cdr3_nt: TGTGCCAGCAGTCCCCTCACACGTTCCAGCTCCTACAATGAGCAGTTCTTC
cdr3_aa: CASSPLTRSSSYNEQFF

j_call: TRBJ1-1
d_call: TRBD1
v_call: TRBV9
clone_size: NA
cdr3_nt: TGTGCCAGCAGCGTCGGACAGGGGAACACTGAAGCTTTCTTT
cdr3_aa: CASSVGQGNTEAFF

j_call: TRBJ2-1
d_call: TRBD1
v_call: TRBV28
clone_size: NA
cdr3_nt: TGTGCCAGTTTAGGACAGGGGTCTTACAATGAGCAGTTCTTC
cdr3_aa: CASLGQGSYNEQFF

j_call: TRBJ1-4
d_call: TRBD1
v_call: TRBV4-1
clone_size: NA
cdr3_nt: TGCGCCAGCAGCCAACGAGGACAGGGACGGGACGATAGAGGAAAACTGTTTTTT
cdr3_aa: CASSQRGQGRDDRGKLFF

j_call: TRBJ1-1
d_call: TRBD1
v_call: TRBV15
clone_size: NA
cdr3_nt: TGTGCCACCAGCAGGATGCTCCTACAGGGGGGAGATACTGAAGCTTTCTTT
cdr3_aa: CATSRMLLQGGDTEAFF

j_call: TRBJ2-5
d_call: NA
v_call: TRBV10-3
clone_size: NA
cdr3_nt: TGTGCCATCAGTGAGCTAGAGGAGACCCAGTACTTC
cdr3_aa: CAISELEETQYF

j_call: TRBJ2-3
d_call: TRBD2
v_call: TRBV27
clone_size: NA
cdr3_nt: TGTGCCAGCAGTTTAATGGGGAGCGGGGGCACAGATACGCAGTATTTT
cdr3_aa: CASSLMGSGGTDTQYF

j_call: TRBJ1-5
d_call: NA
v_call: TRBV7-6
clone_size: NA
cdr3_nt: TGTGCCAGCAGCCTAGGACCAGGGAAGTACAGCAATCAGCCCCAGCATTTT
cdr3_aa: CASSLGPGKYSNQPQHF

j_call: TRBJ2-3
d_call: TRBD2
v_call: TRBV9
clone_size: NA
cdr3_nt: TGTGCCAGCAGCGACACGACTAGCGGGAGCACAGATACGCAGTATTTT
cdr3_aa: CASSDTTSGSTDTQYF

j_call: TRBJ1-5
d_call: NA
v_call: TRBV4-1
clone_size: NA
cdr3_nt: TGCGCCAGCAGCCGAACAGGGTCTCAGCCCCAGCATTTT
cdr3_aa: CASSRTGSQPQHF

j_call: TRBJ2-1
d_call: NA
v_call: TRBV2
clone_size: NA
cdr3_nt: TGTGCCACCTTCCTAGATTACAATGAGCAGTTCTTC
cdr3_aa: CATFLDYNEQFF

j_call: TRBJ2-7
d_call: TRBD1
v_call: TRBV7-8
clone_size: NA
cdr3_nt: TGTGCCAGCAGCTTATCCCCACAGGGGGCCTCCTACGAGCAGTACTTC
cdr3_aa: CASSLSPQGASYEQYF

j_call: TRBJ2-2
d_call: NA
v_call: TRBV5-1
clone_size: few
cdr3_nt: TGCGCCAGCTTACTAACAGGGAACACCGGGGAGCTGTTTTTT
cdr3_aa: CASLLTGNTGELFF

j_call: TRBJ1-1
d_call: NA
v_call: TRBV19
clone_size: NA
cdr3_nt: TGTGCCAGTAAATCCAGGGCGGGGACTGAAGCTTTCTTT
cdr3_aa: CASKSRAGTEAFF

j_call: TRBJ2-2
d_call: NA
v_call: TRBV29-1
clone_size: NA
cdr3_nt: TGCAGCGTTGCAGTCATGCGGGACACCGGGGAGCTGTTTTTT
cdr3_aa: CSVAVMRDTGELFF

j_call: TRBJ2-7
d_call: NA
v_call: TRBV4-1
clone_size: NA
cdr3_nt: TGCGCCAGCAGCCAAGCGTATCCCGGTATCTCCTACGAGCAGTACTTC
cdr3_aa: CASSQAYPGISYEQYF

j_call: TRBJ2-2
d_call: NA
v_call: TRBV28
clone_size: NA
cdr3_nt: TGTGCCAGCAGTTTAGACGGGAGACGGACCGGGGAGCTGTTTTTT
cdr3_aa: CASSLDGRRTGELFF

j_call: TRBJ2-3
d_call: NA
v_call: TRBV10-3
clone_size: NA
cdr3_nt: TGTGCCATCAGTGAGTCCCAGAACACAGATACGCAGTATTTT
cdr3_aa: CAISESQNTDTQYF

j_call: TRBJ2-7
d_call: TRBD2
v_call: TRBV6-5
clone_size: NA
cdr3_nt: TGTGCCAGCAGTTCTTTGGCGGGAGACTACGAGCAGTACTTC
cdr3_aa: CASSSLAGDYEQYF

j_call: TRBJ2-1
d_call: NA
v_call: TRBV7-9
clone_size: NA
cdr3_nt: TGTGCCAGCAGCTTAGTAGTCAATGAGCAGTTCTTC
cdr3_aa: CASSLVVNEQFF

j_call: TRBJ1-3
d_call: NA
v_call: TRBV4-3
clone_size: NA
cdr3_nt: TGCGCCAGCAGCCAAGAGTGGGCAGCTGGAAACACCATATATTTT
cdr3_aa: CASSQEWAAGNTIYF

j_call: TRBJ1-1
d_call: NA
v_call: TRBV27
clone_size: NA
cdr3_nt: TGTGCCAGCAGTTTAGGGTCCCCGGGATTCATGAACACTGAAGCTTTCTTT
cdr3_aa: CASSLGSPGFMNTEAFF

j_call: TRBJ2-7
d_call: TRBD2
v_call: TRBV6-5
clone_size: few
cdr3_nt: TGTGCCAGCGCTCCCGGGACTAGCGGTTCCTACGAGCAGTACTTC
cdr3_aa: CASAPGTSGSYEQYF

j_call: TRBJ2-1
d_call: TRBD2
v_call: TRBV18
clone_size: NA
cdr3_nt: TGTGCCAGCTCACCAATGATAGCGGGTCCCTCCTACAATGAGCAGTTCTTC
cdr3_aa: CASSPMIAGPSYNEQFF

j_call: TRBJ2-7
d_call: TRBD2
v_call: TRBV4-3
clone_size: NA
cdr3_nt: TGCGCCAGCAGCCGAGCTAGCGGGAGAGGTGAGCAGTACTTC
cdr3_aa: CASSRASGRGEQYF

j_call: TRBJ2-2
d_call: TRBD1
v_call: TRBV6-1
clone_size: NA
cdr3_nt: TGTGCCAGCAGTGAAATCAGGGGGCCTACGTTGTGGACCGGGGAGCTGTTTTTT
cdr3_aa: CASSEIRGPTLWTGELFF

j_call: TRBJ2-2
d_call: NA
v_call: TRBV9
clone_size: NA
cdr3_nt: TGTGCCAGCAGCGTAGCGGGATCGAACACCGGGGAGCTGTTTTTT
cdr3_aa: CASSVAGSNTGELFF

j_call: TRBJ2-1
d_call: TRBD1
v_call: TRBV11-3
clone_size: once
cdr3_nt: TGTGCCAGCAGCCCGGGACAGGGGGCGAAGACCTACAATGAGCAGTTCTTC
cdr3_aa: CASSPGQGAKTYNEQFF

j_call: TRBJ2-7
d_call: NA
v_call: TRBV6-5
clone_size: NA
cdr3_nt: TGTGCCAGCAGAGACTTCCTCTACGAGCAGTACTTC
cdr3_aa: CASRDFLYEQYF

j_call: TRBJ2-5
d_call: NA
v_call: TRBV6-6
clone_size: NA
cdr3_nt: TGTGCCAGCAGTGGACAGAGACAAGAGACCCAGTACTTC
cdr3_aa: CASSGQRQETQYF

j_call: TRBJ1-4
d_call: NA
v_call: TRBV7-9
clone_size: NA
cdr3_nt: TGTGCCAGCAGCGCGGGGCAAGTTGAAAAACTGTTTTTT
cdr3_aa: CASSAGQVEKLFF

j_call: TRBJ2-1
d_call: TRBD2
v_call: TRBV9
clone_size: NA
cdr3_nt: TGTGCCAGCAGCGTAGCGGGGGGGGGTTACAATGAGCAGTTCTTC
cdr3_aa: CASSVAGGGYNEQFF

j_call: TRBJ2-6
d_call: NA
v_call: TRBV30
clone_size: NA
cdr3_nt: TGTGCCTGGAGATTATCTAACTCTGGGGCCAACGTCCTGACTTTC
cdr3_aa: CAWRLSNSGANVLTF

j_call: TRBJ2-7
d_call: NA
v_call: TRBV5-1
clone_size: NA
cdr3_nt: TGCGCCAGCAGCTTGCCGGGGGAGGAGTCCTACGAGCAGTACTTC
cdr3_aa: CASSLPGEESYEQYF